This T cell receptor (beta chain) was observed in a study of blood T cell repertoires in COVID-19. On the study more broadly: Whether acute or convalescent, the COVID-19 samples came from the United States, Italy and Spain.

Here immunoSEQ multiplex PCR was the method, and the copy in TCRdb shows in-frame clones only, minus some. The data hold about 250,000 clones, with approximately 86% observed a single time. Individuals drawn from around 25 US areas were roughly 18 to 95 years old. Participant reports of clinical history set cohort assignment. The ends lost 4 bases at V and 8 bases at J; junction bases unmatched: 10. The germline CDR1 and CDR2 sequences are MNHEY and SVGAGI. The CDR3 is 15 amino acids. Material for sequencing was PBMCs or T cells enriched from blood (not recorded which). The sequence was obtained from a woman aged 25-40 years with acute COVID-19. The chain recombines TRBV6-5 with TRBJ2-2, with 7 positions matching TRBD2. The CDR3 reads CASSWGSGVTGELFF. CDR3 nucleotide sequence: TGTGCCAGCAGTTGGGGGAGCGGGGTGACAGGGGAGCTGTTTTTT.